The sequence of this TCR beta chain was determined in a study of Ad26.COV2.S vaccination and SARS-CoV-2 variants (dated by TCRdb to about 2021). With regard to the full study: Donors in the vaccine arm were drawn from COV1001, a multicentre, randomized, double-blind, placebo-controlled phase I-IIa trial testing Ad26.COV2.S in healthy adults. Participants in the trial were split at random into five groups of five each, receiving low-dose or high-dose Ad26.COV2.S once or twice, or else placebo on both occasions. Investigators remained blinded to trial group allocation during experiments and outcome assessment. A total of roughly 32 samples were included in the TCR-sequenced set, comprising around 20 Ad26.COV2.S vaccine recipients, 5 placebo recipients and 8 SARS-CoV-2 convalescent individuals. The specificity and breadth of SARS-CoV-2-reactive T cell receptors after Ad26.COV2.S vaccination were assessed by TCRbeta repertoire sequencing. Ad26.COV2.S was given intramuscularly at 5x10^10 or 1x10^11 viral particles, as a single shot or as two shots 56 days apart.

Trimming takes 4 bases off V and 5 bases off J; junction bases not matched to a gene: 5. For CDR1 and CDR2, the germline V gene lists MNHEY and SVGAGI. The CDR3 sequence holds 14 residues, the cysteine and phenylalanine included. Only the CDR3 region is kept as DNA, spanning 42 bases read in frame from base 1. TCRbeta CDR3 regions were sequenced with the immunoSEQ Assay. After extraction, genomic DNA underwent amplification by bias-controlled multiplex PCR, followed by high-throughput sequencing. The authors' analysis ran thus. To quantify the absolute abundance of each unique TCRbeta CDR3 region, sequences were collapsed and filtered. T cell fraction was estimated by normalizing TCRbeta template counts to usable DNA, with usable DNA measured through amplification of reference genes found in all nucleated cells. Repertoire TCRs were annotated as SARS-CoV-2-specific when V gene, CDR3 amino acid sequence and J gene were exactly matched to a known reactive TCR set. The reference SARS-CoV-2 TCR set was obtained from MIRA and was filtered for enrichment in COVID-19-positive ImmuneCODE repertoires, whereby public or cross-reactive TCRs were removed. Drawing on the MIRA antigens, annotated TCRs were analysed further at the level of specific ORF or position within ORF. Depth was the summed frequency of annotated unique rearrangements, while breadth was defined as annotated unique rearrangements over total unique productive rearrangements. Two-sided Wilcoxon rank-sum tests were used to compare TCR breadth between groups. In TCRdb, the immuneACCESS table is reduced to in-frame sequences with V and J assigned. These tables do not hold every clone; where another copy was compared, an unresolved V gene accounts for under half, and the others remain unexplained. That table is the source of V, J and clone size, and D and trimming were worked out from the DNA. Counted in this sample were more than 300,000 clones; approximately 86% of them appeared once. The top ten hold approximately 12% of the sample.

On the study overall, not on this receptor specifically: Vaccine and placebo recipients had similar non-spike TCR breadth, a finding consistent with the vaccine containing only spike. After vaccination, spike-specific CD8+ and CD4+ T cell responses were reported to show substantial breadth. Compared with placebo recipients, Ad26.COV2.S recipients showed higher spike-specific TCR breadth (P = 0.0014). The authors noted that total T cell responses may have been underestimated by the TCR breadth and depth analyses. The study was not powered for comparison of responses between vaccine doses or regimens.

This clone has just one count. Which antigen it targets is not known. One base away there is no much larger clone; base qualities are not given. The treatment or condition label, as the study defines it: some 20 received Ad26.COV2.S at low or high dose, single or two shots; about five received placebo; per-sample allocation not given. Repertoires of vaccine and placebo recipients were sequenced from samples taken on day 63 after the first injection. In Cohort 1b, about 25 adults aged 18-55 years were enrolled at a single site in Boston, USA, between 29 July and 7 August 2020. Ad26.COV2.S consisted of a replication-incompetent adenovirus type 26 vector by which a prefusion-stabilized SARS-CoV-2 spike protein from the original Wuhan strain was expressed.

The receptor chain draws on TRBV6-5 and TRBJ2-5, and 9 junction bases match TRBD2. The receptor's source is a person aged 18-60 years who received the Ad26.COV2.S COVID-19 vaccine or a placebo. The specimen was peripheral blood, collected in a trial of Ad26.COV2.S vaccine versus placebo. In nucleotide form, the sequence is TGTGCCAGCAGTTTGGCGGGAGGGCGGGAGACCCAGTACTTC. Protein translation: CASSLAGGRETQYF.